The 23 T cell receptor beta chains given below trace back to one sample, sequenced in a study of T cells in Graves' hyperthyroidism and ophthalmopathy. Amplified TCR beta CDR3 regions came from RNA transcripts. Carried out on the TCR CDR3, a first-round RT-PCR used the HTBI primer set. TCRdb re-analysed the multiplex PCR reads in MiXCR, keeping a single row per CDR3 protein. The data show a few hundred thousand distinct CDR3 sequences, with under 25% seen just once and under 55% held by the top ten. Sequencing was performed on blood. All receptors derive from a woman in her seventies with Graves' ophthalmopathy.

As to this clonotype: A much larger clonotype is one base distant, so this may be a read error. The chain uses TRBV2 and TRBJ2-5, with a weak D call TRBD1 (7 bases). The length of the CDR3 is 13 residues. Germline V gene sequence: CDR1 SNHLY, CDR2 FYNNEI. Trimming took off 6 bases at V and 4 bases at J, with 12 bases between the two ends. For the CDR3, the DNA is TGTGCCAGCAGGCGGGGACAGCGAGAGACCCAGTACTTC. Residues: CASRRGQRETQYF. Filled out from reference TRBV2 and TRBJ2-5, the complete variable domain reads EPEVTQTPSHQVTQMGQEVILRCVPISNHLYFYWYRQILGQKVEFLVSFYNNEISEKSEIFDDQFSVERPDGSNFTLKIRSTKLEDSAMYFCASRRGQRETQYFGPGTRLLVL.

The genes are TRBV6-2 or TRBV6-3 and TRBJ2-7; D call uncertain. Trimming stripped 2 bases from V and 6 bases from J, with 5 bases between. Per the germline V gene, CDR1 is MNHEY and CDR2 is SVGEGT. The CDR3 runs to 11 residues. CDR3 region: CASSYRSEQYF. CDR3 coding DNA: TGTGCCAGCAGTTACAGGAGCGAGCAGTACTTC.

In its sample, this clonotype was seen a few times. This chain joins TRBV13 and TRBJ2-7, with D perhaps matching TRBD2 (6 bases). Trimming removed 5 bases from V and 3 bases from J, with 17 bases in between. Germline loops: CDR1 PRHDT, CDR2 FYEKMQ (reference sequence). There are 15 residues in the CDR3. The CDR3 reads CASSPGVAELYEQYF. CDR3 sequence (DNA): TGTGCCAGCAGCCCCGGGGTAGCGGAGCTCTACGAGCAGTACTTC. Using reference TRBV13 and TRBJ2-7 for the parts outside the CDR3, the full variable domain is AAGVIQSPRHLIKEKRETATLKCYPIPRHDTVYWYQQGPGQDPQFLISFYEKMQSDKGSIPDRFSAQQFSDYHSELNMSSLELGDSALYFCASSPGVAELYEQYFGPGTRLTVT.

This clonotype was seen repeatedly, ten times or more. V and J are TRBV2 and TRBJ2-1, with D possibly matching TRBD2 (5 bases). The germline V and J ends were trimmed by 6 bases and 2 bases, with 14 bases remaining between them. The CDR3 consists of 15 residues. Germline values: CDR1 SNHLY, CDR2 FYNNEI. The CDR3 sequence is CASSAPGGTYNEQFF. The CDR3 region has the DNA TGTGCCAGCAGCGCCCCCGGAGGTACCTACAATGAGCAGTTCTTC.

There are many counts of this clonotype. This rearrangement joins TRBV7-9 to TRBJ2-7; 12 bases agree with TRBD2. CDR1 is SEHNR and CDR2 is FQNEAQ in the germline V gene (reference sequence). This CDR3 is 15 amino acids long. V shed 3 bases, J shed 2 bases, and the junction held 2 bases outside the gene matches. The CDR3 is CASSFWTSGAYEQYF. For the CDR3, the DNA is TGTGCCAGCAGCTTCTGGACTAGCGGGGCCTACGAGCAGTACTTC. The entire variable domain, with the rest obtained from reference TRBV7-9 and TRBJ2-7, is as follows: DTGVSQNPRHKITKRGQNVTFRCDPISEHNRLYWYRQTLGQGPEFLTYFQNEAQLEKSRLLSDRFSAERPKGSFSTLEIQRTEQGDSAMYLCASSFWTSGAYEQYFGPGTRLTVT.

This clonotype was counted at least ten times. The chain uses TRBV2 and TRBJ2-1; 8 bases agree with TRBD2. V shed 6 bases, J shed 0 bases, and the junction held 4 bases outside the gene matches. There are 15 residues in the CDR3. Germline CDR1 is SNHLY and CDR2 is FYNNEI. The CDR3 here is CASSEREGSYNEQFF. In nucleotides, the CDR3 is TGTGCCAGCAGCGAACGGGAGGGCTCCTACAATGAGCAGTTCTTC.

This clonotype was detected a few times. CDR3 nucleotides: TGTGCCAGCAGTTTAACCCCACGACGAGGGGGCCTCACTGAAGCTTTCTTT. As protein: CASSLTPRRGGLTEAFF. V gene TRBV27 combines with J gene TRBJ1-1, with TRBD1 matching over 7 bases. CDR1 and CDR2 (germline): MNHEY, SMNVEV (reference sequence). J gave up 4 bases and V 2 bases, and 13 bases lay outside the gene matches. This CDR3 contains 17 residues.

The CDR3 DNA reads as TGCAGTGCTAGAGCTTCCCTGGGACTTCAGAACACTGAAGCTTTCTTT. This sequence encodes CSARASLGLQNTEAFF. The chain joins TRBV20-1 to TRBJ1-1; possibly TRBD1 for D (5 bases). Trimming cost V 1 base and J 1 base, with 16 bases left between them. Germline V CDR1 and CDR2: DFQATT, SNEGSKA (reference sequence). CDR3 length: 16 amino acids.

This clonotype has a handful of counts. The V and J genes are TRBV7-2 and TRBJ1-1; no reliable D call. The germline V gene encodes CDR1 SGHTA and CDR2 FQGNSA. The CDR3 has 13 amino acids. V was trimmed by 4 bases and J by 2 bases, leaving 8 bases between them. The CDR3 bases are TGTGCCAGCAGCTCCCTCTATAACACTGAAGCTTTCTTT. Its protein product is CASSSLYNTEAFF.

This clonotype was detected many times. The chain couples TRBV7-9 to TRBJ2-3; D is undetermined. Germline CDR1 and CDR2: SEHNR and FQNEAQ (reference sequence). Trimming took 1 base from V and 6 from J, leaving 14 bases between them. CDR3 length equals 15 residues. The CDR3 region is CASSLESAMADTQYF. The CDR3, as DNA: TGTGCCAGCAGCTTAGAATCGGCTATGGCCGATACGCAGTATTTT.

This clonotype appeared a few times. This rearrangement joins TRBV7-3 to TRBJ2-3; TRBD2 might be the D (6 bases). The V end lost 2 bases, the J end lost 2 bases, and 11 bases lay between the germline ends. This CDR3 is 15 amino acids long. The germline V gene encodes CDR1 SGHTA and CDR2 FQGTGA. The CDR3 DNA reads TGTGCCAGCAGCTTAGGGGACTTGTACACAGATACGCAGTATTTT. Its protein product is CASSLGDLYTDTQYF.

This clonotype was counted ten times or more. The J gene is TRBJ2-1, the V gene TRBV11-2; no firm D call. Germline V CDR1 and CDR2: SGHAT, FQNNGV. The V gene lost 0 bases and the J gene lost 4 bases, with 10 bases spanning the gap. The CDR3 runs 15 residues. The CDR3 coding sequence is TGTGCCAGCAGCTTAGATTCGGCGGCTTACAATGAGCAGTTCTTC. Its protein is CASSLDSAAYNEQFF.

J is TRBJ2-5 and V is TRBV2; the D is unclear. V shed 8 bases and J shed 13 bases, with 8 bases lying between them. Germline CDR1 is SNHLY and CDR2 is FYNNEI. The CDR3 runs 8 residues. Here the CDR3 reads CASGNSYF. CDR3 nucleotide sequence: TGTGCCAGCGGTAACTCGTACTTC.

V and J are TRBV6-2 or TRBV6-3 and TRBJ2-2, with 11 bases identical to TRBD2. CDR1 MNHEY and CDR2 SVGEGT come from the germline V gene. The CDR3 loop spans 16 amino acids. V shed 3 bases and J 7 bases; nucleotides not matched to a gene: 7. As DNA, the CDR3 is TGTGCCAGCAGTTATGCTAGCGGGAGGATCGTCGGGGAGCTGTTTTTT. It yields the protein CASSYASGRIVGELFF.

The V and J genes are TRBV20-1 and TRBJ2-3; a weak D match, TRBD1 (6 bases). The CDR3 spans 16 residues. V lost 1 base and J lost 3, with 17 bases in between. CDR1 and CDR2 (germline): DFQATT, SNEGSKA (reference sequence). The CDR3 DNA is TGCAGTGCTAGAGTCACAGGGTCTGGATTTACAGATACGCAGTATTTT. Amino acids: CSARVTGSGFTDTQYF.

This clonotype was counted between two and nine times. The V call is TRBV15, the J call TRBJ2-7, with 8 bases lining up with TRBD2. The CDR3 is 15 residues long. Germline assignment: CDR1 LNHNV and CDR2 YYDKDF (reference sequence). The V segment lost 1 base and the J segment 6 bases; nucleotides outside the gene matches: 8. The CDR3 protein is CATSRGGSGSVEQYF. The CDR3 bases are TGTGCCACCAGCAGAGGGGGGAGCGGGAGCGTCGAGCAGTACTTC.

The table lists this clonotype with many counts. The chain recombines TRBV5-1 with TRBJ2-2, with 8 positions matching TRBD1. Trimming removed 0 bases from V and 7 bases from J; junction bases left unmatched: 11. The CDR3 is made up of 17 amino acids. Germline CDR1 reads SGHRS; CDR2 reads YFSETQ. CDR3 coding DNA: TGCGCCAGCAGCTTGGAGTTGAGCGGACAGGGTGGCGGGGAGCTGTTTTTT. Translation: CASSLELSGQGGGELFF. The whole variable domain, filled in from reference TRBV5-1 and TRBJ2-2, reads KAGVTQTPRYLIKTRGQQVTLSCSPISGHRSVSWYQQTPGQGLQFLFEYFSETQRNKGNFPGRFSGRQFSNSRSEMNVSTLELGDSALYLCASSLELSGQGGGELFFGEGSRLTVL.

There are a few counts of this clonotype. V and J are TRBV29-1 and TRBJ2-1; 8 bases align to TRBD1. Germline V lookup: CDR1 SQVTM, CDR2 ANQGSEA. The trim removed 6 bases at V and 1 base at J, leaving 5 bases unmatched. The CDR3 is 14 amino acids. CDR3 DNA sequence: TGCAGCGTGAGGACAGGGATTTCCTACAATGAGCAGTTCTTC. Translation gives CSVRTGISYNEQFF.

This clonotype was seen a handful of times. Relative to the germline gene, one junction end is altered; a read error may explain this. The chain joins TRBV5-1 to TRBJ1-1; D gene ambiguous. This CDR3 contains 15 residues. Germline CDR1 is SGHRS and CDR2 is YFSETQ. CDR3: CASSLALTVNTEAFF. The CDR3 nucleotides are TGCGCCAGCAGCTTGGCACTGACGGTGAATACTGAAGCTTTCTTT.

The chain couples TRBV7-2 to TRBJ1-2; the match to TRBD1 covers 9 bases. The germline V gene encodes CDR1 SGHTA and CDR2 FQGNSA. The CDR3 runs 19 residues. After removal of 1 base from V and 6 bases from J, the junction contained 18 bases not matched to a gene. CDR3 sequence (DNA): TGTGCCAGCAGCTTAGACCTCGTCGTCGGGGACAGGGAGGGAAATGGCTACACCTTC. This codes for CASSLDLVVGDREGNGYTF.

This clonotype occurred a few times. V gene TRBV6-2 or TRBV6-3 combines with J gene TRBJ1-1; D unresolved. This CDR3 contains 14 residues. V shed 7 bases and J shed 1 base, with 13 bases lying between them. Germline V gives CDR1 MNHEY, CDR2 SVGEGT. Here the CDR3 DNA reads TGTGCCAGCACTTTGACACGGCAGAACACTGAAGCTTTCTTT. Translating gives CASTLTRQNTEAFF.

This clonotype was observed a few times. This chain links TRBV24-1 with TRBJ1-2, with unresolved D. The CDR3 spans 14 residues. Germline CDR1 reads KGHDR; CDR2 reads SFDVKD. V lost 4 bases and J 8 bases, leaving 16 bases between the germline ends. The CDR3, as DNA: TGTGCCACCAGTGACCGAGACAAGGCGGGGGGCTACACCTTC. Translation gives CATSDRDKAGGYTF.

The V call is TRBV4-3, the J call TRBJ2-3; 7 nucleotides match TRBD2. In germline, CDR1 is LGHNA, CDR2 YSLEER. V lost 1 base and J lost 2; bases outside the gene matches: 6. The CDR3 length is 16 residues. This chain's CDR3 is CASSQVILANTDTQYF. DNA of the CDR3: TGCGCCAGCAGCCAAGTCATACTAGCGAACACAGATACGCAGTATTTT.